The clone carrying this T cell receptor beta chain was seen a few times. TCRdb redid the calling of the reads with MiXCR, one entry per CDR3 protein. The top ten hold about 16% of the sample, which has 40,000 to 55,000 distinct CDR3 sequences, 6% to 8% seen once. These data are taken from a study of patients with pleural tuberculosis. There are 16 residues in the CDR3. Trimming took 6 bases from V and 0 from J, leaving 17 bases between them. CDR1 and CDR2 (germline): SNHLY, FYNNEI. The sequence was obtained from a human donor with pleural tuberculosis. V usage is TRBV2 and J usage is TRBJ2-5; tentatively, D is TRBD2 (5 bases). CDR3 nucleotides: TGTGCCAGCAGGGAGGACGGTGGGCCGTACCAAGAGACCCAGTACTTC. Its translation: CASREDGGPYQETQYF.